Each of the 17 T cell receptor beta chains below was sequenced from the same sample in a study of T cell responses to AZD1222 COVID-19 vaccine. The table came from immunoSEQ multiplex PCR; TCRdb's copy has only in-frame clones and leaves some out. The sample lists fewer than 150,000 clones; about 89% were seen once. The material was peripheral blood, obtained on day 0 of AZD1222 vaccination. The receptor set was obtained from an adult in good health.

This clone came up once. This chain's CDR3 is CASSSDRNTEAFF. DNA of the CDR3: TGTGCCAGCAGTAGCGACCGGAACACTGAAGCTTTCTTT. The chain carries TRBV6-5 and TRBJ1-1, with D unclear. This CDR3 region has 13 residues. Looked up from germline, CDR1 is MNHEY and CDR2 is SVGAGI. V lost 5 bases, J lost 1 base, and 8 bases lay in between.

This clone was seen just once. The genes are TRBV5-1 and TRBJ1-6; perhaps TRBD1 as D (5 bases). The ends were cut back, 0 bases at V and 6 bases at J, with 10 bases in the middle. From germline, CDR1 is SGHRS and CDR2 YFSETQ. The CDR3 is 15 amino acids. The CDR3 is CASSLAGQGNSPLHF. CDR3 nucleotides: TGCGCCAGCAGCTTGGCCGGCCAGGGTAATTCACCCCTCCACTTT.

The V call is TRBV28, the J call TRBJ1-2, with D perhaps TRBD1 (6 bases). CDR1 and CDR2 from the germline V gene are MDHEN and SYDVKM. The length of the CDR3 is 16 residues. V was pared by 5 bases and J by 8 bases, with 24 bases between. Here the CDR3 DNA reads TGTGCCAGCAGTCAATCAACGACAGAGAAGGGGGGAGGCTACACCTTC. As protein: CASSQSTTEKGGGYTF.

This clone appeared a single time. The chain uses TRBV29-1 and TRBJ2-7, with D perhaps matching TRBD1 or TRBD2 (5 bases each). The length of the CDR3 is 11 residues. The germline V gene encodes CDR1 SQVTM and CDR2 ANQGSEA. V was shortened by 7 bases and J by 7 bases, with 14 bases between the two germline ends. The CDR3: CSASGTREQYF. The CDR3 DNA follows: TGCAGCGCATCCGGGACGAGGGAGCAGTACTTC.

The chain recombines TRBV15 with TRBJ1-1; 9 nucleotides agree with TRBD1. Germline V lookup: CDR1 LNHNV, CDR2 YYDKDF (reference sequence). This CDR3 region has 16 residues. Trimming took 0 bases from V and 4 from J; bases not matched to a gene: 6. The CDR3 reads CATSRDFGTGTTEAFF. DNA of the CDR3: TGTGCCACCAGCAGAGACTTCGGGACAGGGACCACTGAAGCTTTCTTT.

This rearrangement joins TRBV7-2 to TRBJ2-7, with 9 bases that match TRBD1. V shed 6 bases, J shed 2 bases, and the junction held 8 bases outside the gene matches. The V gene's germline CDR1 is SGHTA and CDR2 FQGNSA. This CDR3 comprises 15 residues. In DNA form, the CDR3 reads TGTGCCAGCAGAGCCCCCGGGACAGGGACCTACGAGCAGTACTTC. It specifies CASRAPGTGTYEQYF.

This chain joins TRBV19 and TRBJ2-1; D unclear. Trimming removed 3 bases from V and 4 bases from J, with 13 bases in between. The CDR3 length is 15 residues. Germline values: CDR1 LNHDA, CDR2 SQIVND (reference sequence). The CDR3 protein is CASSISPVVYNEQFF. In nucleotides, the CDR3 is TGTGCCAGTAGTATTTCCCCGGTAGTGTACAATGAGCAGTTCTTC.

CDR3 amino acids: CASSQQGLSNQPQHF. The CDR3 nucleotides are TGTGCCAGCAGCCAACAGGGGTTGAGCAATCAGCCCCAGCATTTT. The chain is built from TRBV2 and TRBJ1-5, with TRBD1 matching over 7 bases. Germline CDR1 is SNHLY and CDR2 is FYNNEI. The CDR3 is 15 residues long. V dropped 6 bases and J dropped 1; count of bases not matched to a gene: 6.

The chain employs TRBV30 and TRBJ1-4, with TRBD1 matching 9 bases. V trimming: 3 bases; J trimming: 3 bases; junction bases outside the gene matches: 2. Germline loops: CDR1 GTSNPN, CDR2 SVGIG (reference sequence). This CDR3 is 14 amino acids long. The CDR3 protein is CAWRWTGANEKLFF. The CDR3 DNA follows: TGTGCCTGGAGGTGGACAGGGGCTAATGAAAAACTGTTTTTT.

This clone was detected once. The chain uses TRBV28 and TRBJ1-6; the match to TRBD1 covers 9 bases. V lost 6 bases and J lost 6; bases outside the gene matches: 9. Germline assignment: CDR1 MDHEN and CDR2 SYDVKM. The CDR3 loop spans 16 amino acids. This CDR3 is CASSLTGGKFNSPLHF. CDR3 nucleotide sequence: TGTGCCAGCAGCCTGACAGGGGGGAAATTTAATTCACCCCTCCACTTT.

This clone was counted once. This chain connects TRBV19 to TRBJ1-3; unclear D gene. The CDR3 is 14 amino acids. Trimming removed 6 bases at V and 3 bases at J, with 12 bases between. CDR1 is LNHDA and CDR2 is SQIVND in the germline V gene (reference sequence). CDR3 region: CASREAGSGNTIYF. The CDR3 DNA reads as TGTGCCAGTAGAGAGGCGGGGAGTGGAAACACCATATATTTT.

The V and J genes are TRBV7-6 and TRBJ2-2; TRBD1 agrees at 7 bases. This CDR3 comprises 15 residues. Germline assignment: CDR1 SGHVS and CDR2 FNYEAQ. Germline trimming cut 5 bases from V and 4 bases from J; bases unmatched to any gene: 7. This CDR3 reads CASSVGQAGTGELFF. The CDR3 DNA sequence: TGTGCCAGCAGCGTAGGACAGGCGGGCACCGGGGAGCTGTTTTTT.

This rearrangement joins TRBV10-2 to TRBJ1-5; TRBD1 is a possible D gene (5 bases). The ends were cut back, 4 bases at V and 0 bases at J, with 13 bases in the middle. CDR1 is WSHSY and CDR2 is SAAADI in the germline V gene. CDR3 length: 16 residues. Written as DNA, the CDR3 is TGCGCCAGCAGTGTTGGGGCTCCGTATAGCAATCAGCCCCAGCATTTT. This encodes CASSVGAPYSNQPQHF.

The V and J genes are TRBV12-1 and TRBJ2-3; the table calls TRBD2, which could not be checked here. TRBV12-1 is an annotated pseudogene. The CDR3 covers 17 residues. DNA of the CDR3: TGTGCCAGCAGGACGTCTAGCGGGAGACGGGACACAGATACGCAGTATTTT. Translating gives CASRTSSGRRDTDTQYF.

The chain joins TRBV4-1 to TRBJ1-2, with a tentative D call TRBD1 (5 bases). There are 14 residues in the CDR3. CDR1 MGHRA and CDR2 YSYEKL come from the germline V gene. The V and J ends lost 5 bases and 4 bases respectively, with 14 bases between them. The CDR3 region is CASSTGTGTYGYTF. CDR3 coding DNA: TGCGCCAGCAGCACCGGAACAGGTACCTATGGCTACACCTTC.

This chain connects TRBV29-1 to TRBJ1-1, with unresolved D. From germline, CDR1 is SQVTM and CDR2 ANQGSEA. V dropped 4 bases and J dropped 6 bases, with 12 bases sitting between them. The CDR3 spans 12 residues. The CDR3 DNA reads as TGCAGCGTTGTTAGCTACAGCTCTGAAGCTTTCTTT. Translated: CSVVSYSSEAFF.

In its sample, this clone was seen once. J is TRBJ2-3 and V is TRBV27; the match to TRBD2 covers 8 bases. CDR1 is MNHEY, CDR2 SMNVEV, per germline (reference sequence). V gave up 6 bases and J gave up 7 bases; unmatched junction bases: 9. The CDR3 is made up of 14 amino acids. CDR3 bases: TGTGCCAGCAGCCCGGGGGGGGGAGGCAATACGCAGTATTTT. This translates into CASSPGGGGNTQYF.